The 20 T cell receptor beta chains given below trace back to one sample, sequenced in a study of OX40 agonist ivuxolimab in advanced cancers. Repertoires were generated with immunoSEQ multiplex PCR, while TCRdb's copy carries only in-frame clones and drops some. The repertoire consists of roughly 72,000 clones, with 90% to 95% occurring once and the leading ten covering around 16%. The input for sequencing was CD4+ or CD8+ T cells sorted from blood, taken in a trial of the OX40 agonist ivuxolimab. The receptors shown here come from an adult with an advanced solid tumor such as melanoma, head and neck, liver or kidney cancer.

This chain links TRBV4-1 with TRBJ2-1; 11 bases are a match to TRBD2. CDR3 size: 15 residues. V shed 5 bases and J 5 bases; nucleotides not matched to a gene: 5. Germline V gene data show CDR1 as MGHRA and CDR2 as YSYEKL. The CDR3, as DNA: TGCGCCAGCAGCAAACTAGCGGGAGAGGACAATGAGCAGTTCTTC. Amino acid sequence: CASSKLAGEDNEQFF.

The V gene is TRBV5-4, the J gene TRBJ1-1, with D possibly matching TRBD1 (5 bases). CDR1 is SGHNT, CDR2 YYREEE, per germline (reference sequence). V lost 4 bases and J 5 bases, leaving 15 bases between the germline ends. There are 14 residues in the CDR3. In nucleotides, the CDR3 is TGTGCCAGCAGCGAACCAGGGATGGGAACTGAAGCTTTCTTT. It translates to CASSEPGMGTEAFF.

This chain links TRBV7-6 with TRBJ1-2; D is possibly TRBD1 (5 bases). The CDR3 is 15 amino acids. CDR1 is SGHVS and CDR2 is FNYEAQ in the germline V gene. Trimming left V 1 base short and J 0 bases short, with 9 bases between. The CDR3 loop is CASSLGQGTNYGYTF. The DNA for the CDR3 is TGTGCCAGCAGCTTAGGTCAGGGCACTAACTATGGCTACACCTTC.

The CDR3 bases are TGTGCCAGCAGTTCAGATAGCAATCAGCCCCAGCATTTT. Translating gives CASSSDSNQPQHF. The chain joins TRBV27 to TRBJ1-5; no firm D call. V was shortened by 4 bases and J by 0 bases, with 4 bases between the two germline ends. CDR1 is MNHEY, CDR2 SMNVEV, per germline (reference sequence). CDR3 length: 13 amino acids.

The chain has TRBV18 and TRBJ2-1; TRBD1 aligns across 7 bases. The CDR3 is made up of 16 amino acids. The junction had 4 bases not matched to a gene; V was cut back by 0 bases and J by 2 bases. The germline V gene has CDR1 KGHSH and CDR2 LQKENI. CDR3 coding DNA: TGTGCCAGCTCACCACCGACAGGGTGGGCCTACAATGAGCAGTTCTTC. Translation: CASSPPTGWAYNEQFF.

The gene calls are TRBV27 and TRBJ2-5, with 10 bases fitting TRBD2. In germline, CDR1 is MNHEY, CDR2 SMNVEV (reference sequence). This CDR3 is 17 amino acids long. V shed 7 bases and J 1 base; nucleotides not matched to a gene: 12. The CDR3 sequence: CASTPAGASGSQETQYF. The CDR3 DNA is TGTGCCAGCACCCCCGCGGGGGCTAGCGGGAGCCAAGAGACCCAGTACTTC.

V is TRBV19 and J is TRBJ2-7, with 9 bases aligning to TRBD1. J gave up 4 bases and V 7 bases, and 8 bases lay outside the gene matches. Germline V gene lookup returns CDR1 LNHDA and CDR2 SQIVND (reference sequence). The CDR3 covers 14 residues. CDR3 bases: TGTGCCAGTACGCCCGGGGACAGGGAGTACGAGCAGTACTTC. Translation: CASTPGDREYEQYF.

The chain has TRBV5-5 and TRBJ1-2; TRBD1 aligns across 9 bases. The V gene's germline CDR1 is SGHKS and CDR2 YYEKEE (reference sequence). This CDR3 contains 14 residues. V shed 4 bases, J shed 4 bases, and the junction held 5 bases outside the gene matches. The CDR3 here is CASSPPGQGYGYTF. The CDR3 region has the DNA TGTGCCAGCAGCCCCCCGGGACAGGGCTATGGCTACACCTTC.

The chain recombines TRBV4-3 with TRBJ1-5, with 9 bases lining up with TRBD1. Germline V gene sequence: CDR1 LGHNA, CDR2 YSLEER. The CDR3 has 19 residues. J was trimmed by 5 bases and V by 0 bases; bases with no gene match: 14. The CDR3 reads CASSQDSSAGRTGDQPQHF. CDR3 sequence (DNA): TGCGCCAGCAGCCAAGATTCGTCTGCGGGTAGGACAGGGGATCAGCCCCAGCATTTT.

The CDR3, as DNA: TGTGCCAGCGGATTGACTGAGCAGTTCTTC. Translating gives CASGLTEQFF. The chain couples TRBV27 to TRBJ2-1; no clear D. CDR1 and CDR2 from the germline V gene are MNHEY and SMNVEV (reference sequence). The CDR3 covers 10 residues. The V gene lost 8 bases and the J gene lost 9 bases, with 8 bases spanning the gap.

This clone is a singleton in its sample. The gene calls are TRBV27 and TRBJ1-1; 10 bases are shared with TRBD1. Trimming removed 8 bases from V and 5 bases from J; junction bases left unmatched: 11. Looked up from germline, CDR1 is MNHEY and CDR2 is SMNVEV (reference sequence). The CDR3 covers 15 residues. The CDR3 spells CASSPGQGSGTEAFF. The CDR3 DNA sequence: TGTGCCAGCTCCCCGGGACAGGGGTCGGGGACTGAAGCTTTCTTT.

CDR3 coding DNA: TGTGCCAGCAGTTATTTAGCGGAACAGACCTACAATGAGCAGTTCTTC. Translation: CASSYLAEQTYNEQFF. The chain is built from TRBV28 and TRBJ2-1, with D tentatively TRBD2 (6 bases). The CDR3 length is 16 residues. V gave up 4 bases and J gave up 2 bases, with 15 bases separating them. Germline V gene lookup returns CDR1 MDHEN and CDR2 SYDVKM.

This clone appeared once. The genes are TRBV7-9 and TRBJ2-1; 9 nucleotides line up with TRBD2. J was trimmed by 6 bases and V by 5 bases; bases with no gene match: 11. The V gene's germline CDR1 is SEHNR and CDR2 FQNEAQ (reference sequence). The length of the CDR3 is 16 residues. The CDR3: CASSVYRLAAGNEQFF. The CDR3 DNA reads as TGTGCCAGCAGCGTCTACCGACTAGCGGCGGGCAATGAGCAGTTCTTC.

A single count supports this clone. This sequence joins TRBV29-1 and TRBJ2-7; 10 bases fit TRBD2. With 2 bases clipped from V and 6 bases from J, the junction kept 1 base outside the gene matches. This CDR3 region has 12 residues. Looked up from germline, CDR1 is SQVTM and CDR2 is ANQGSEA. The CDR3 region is CSVELAGVEQYF. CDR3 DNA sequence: TGCAGCGTTGAACTAGCGGGAGTCGAGCAGTACTTC.

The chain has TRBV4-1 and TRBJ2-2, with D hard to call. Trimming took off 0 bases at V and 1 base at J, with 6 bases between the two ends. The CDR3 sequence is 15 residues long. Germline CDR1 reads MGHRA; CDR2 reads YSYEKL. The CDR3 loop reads CASSQEPGNTGELFF. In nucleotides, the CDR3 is TGCGCCAGCAGCCAAGAACCGGGGAACACCGGGGAGCTGTTTTTT.

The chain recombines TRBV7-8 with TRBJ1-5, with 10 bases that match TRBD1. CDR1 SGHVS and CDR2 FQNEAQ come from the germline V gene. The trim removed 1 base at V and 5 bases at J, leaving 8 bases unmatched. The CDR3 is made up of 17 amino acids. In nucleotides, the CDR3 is TGTGCCAGCAGCTTAGTAGGGACAGGGGCCTTCGATCAGCCCCAGCATTTT. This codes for CASSLVGTGAFDQPQHF.

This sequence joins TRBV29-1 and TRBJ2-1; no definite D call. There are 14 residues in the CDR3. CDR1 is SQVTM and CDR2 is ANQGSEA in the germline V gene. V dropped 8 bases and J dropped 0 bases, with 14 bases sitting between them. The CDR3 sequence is CSTIGPSSYNEQFF. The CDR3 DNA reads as TGCAGCACCATAGGACCTAGCTCCTACAATGAGCAGTTCTTC.

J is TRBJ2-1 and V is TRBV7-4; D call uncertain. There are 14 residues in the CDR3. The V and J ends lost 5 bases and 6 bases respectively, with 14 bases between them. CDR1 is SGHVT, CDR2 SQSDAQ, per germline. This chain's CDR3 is CASSVDGPANEQFF. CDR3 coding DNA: TGTGCCAGCAGCGTAGATGGACCAGCCAATGAGCAGTTCTTC.

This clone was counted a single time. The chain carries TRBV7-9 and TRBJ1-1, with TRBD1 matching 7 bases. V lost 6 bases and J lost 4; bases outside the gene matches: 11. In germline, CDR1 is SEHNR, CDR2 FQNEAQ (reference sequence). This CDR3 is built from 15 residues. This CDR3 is CASSRATGWPTEAFF. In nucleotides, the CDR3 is TGTGCCAGCAGTCGAGCGACAGGGTGGCCCACTGAAGCTTTCTTT.

This chain's CDR3 is CASSPRRERGQPLLYGYTF. DNA of the CDR3: TGTGCCAGCAGCCCTCGCCGGGAACGAGGACAGCCCCTTCTCTATGGCTACACCTTC. The chain joins TRBV7-8 to TRBJ1-2, with D possibly matching TRBD1 (6 bases). The CDR3 consists of 19 residues. V gave up 5 bases and J gave up 4 bases, with 29 bases separating them. Germline loops: CDR1 SGHVS, CDR2 FQNEAQ. The entire variable domain, with the rest obtained from reference TRBV7-8 and TRBJ1-2, is as follows: GAGVSQSPRYKVAKRGQDVALRCDPISGHVSLFWYQQALGQGPEFLTYFQNEAQLDKSGLPSDRFFAERPEGSVSTLKIQRTQQEDSAVYLCASSPRRERGQPLLYGYTFGSGTRLTVV.